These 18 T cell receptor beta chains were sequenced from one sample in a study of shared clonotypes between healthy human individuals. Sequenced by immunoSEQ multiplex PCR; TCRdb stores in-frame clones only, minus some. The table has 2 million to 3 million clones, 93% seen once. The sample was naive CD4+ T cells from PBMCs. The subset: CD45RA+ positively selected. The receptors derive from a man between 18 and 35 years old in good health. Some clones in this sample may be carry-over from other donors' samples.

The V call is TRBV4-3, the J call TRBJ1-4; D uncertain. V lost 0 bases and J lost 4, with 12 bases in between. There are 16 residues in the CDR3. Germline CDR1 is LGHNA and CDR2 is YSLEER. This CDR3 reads CASSQEGALLNEKLFF. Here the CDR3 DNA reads TGCGCCAGCAGCCAAGAAGGCGCCCTCCTTAATGAAAAACTGTTTTTT.

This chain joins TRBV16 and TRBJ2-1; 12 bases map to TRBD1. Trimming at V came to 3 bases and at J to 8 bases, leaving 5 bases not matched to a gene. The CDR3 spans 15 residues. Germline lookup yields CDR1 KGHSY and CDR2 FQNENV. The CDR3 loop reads CASSHQGQGADEQFF. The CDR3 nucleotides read TGTGCCAGCAGCCATCAGGGACAGGGGGCAGATGAGCAGTTCTTC.

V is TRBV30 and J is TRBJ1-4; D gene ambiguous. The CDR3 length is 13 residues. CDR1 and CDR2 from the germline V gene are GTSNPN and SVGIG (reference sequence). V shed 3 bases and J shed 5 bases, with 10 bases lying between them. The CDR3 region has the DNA TGTGCCTGGAGGGACGGTTCCAATGAAAAACTGTTTTTT. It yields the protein CAWRDGSNEKLFF.

DNA of the CDR3: TGCGCCAGCAGCCCGACAGTTACTGGAAACACCATATATTTT. It codes for CASSPTVTGNTIYF. V usage is TRBV5-1 and J usage is TRBJ1-3, with D possibly matching TRBD1 (5 bases). Trimming pared 4 bases from V and 2 bases from J, leaving 10 bases between. From germline, CDR1 is SGHRS and CDR2 YFSETQ. This CDR3 is 14 amino acids long.

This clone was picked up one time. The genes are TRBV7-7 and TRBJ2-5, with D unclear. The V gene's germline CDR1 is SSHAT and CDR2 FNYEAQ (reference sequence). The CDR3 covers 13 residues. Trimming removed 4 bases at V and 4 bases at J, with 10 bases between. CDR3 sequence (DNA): TGTGCCAGCAGCTCGCAAAGGGCAGAGACCCAGTACTTC. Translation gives CASSSQRAETQYF.

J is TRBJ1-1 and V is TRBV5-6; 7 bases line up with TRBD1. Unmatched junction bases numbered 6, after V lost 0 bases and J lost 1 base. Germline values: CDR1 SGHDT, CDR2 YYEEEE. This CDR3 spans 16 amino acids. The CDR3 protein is CASSLGTNRGNTEAFF. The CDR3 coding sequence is TGTGCCAGCAGCTTGGGAACAAACAGGGGGAACACTGAAGCTTTCTTT.

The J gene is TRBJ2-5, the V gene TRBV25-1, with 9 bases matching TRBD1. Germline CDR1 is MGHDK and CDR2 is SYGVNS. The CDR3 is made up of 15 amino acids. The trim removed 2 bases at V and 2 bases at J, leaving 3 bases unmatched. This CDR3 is CASSERGQGQETQYF. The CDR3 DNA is TGTGCCAGCAGTGAACGGGGACAGGGACAAGAGACCCAGTACTTC.

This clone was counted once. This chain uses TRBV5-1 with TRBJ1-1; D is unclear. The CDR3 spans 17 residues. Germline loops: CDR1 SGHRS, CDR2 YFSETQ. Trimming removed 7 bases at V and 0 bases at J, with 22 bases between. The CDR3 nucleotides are TGCGCCAGCCAGCCTGGACTGGCGGGGTTATTGAACACTGAAGCTTTCTTT. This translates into CASQPGLAGLLNTEAFF.

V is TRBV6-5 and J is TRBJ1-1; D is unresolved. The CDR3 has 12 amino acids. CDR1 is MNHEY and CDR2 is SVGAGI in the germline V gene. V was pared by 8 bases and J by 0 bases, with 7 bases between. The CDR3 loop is CASGRVNTEAFF. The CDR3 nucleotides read TGTGCCAGCGGTCGGGTGAACACTGAAGCTTTCTTT.

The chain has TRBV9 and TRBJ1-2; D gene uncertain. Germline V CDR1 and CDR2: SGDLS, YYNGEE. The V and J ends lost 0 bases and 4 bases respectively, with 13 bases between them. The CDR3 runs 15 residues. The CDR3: CASSVGVLAAYGYTF. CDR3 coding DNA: TGTGCCAGCAGCGTAGGGGTCCTTGCGGCCTATGGCTACACCTTC. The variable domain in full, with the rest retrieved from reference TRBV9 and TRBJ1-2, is DSGVTQTPKHLITATGQRVTLRCSPRSGDLSVYWYQQSLDQGLQFLIQYYNGEERAKGNILERFSAQQFPDLHSELNLSSLELGDSALYFCASSVGVLAAYGYTFGSGTRLTVV.

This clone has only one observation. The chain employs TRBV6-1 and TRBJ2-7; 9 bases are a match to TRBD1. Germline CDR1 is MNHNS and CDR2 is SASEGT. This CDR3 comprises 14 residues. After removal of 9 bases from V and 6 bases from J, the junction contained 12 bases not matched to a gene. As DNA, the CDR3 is TGTGCCAGTAGCTCACAGGGGGCAACTAGCGAGCAGTACTTC. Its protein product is CASSSQGATSEQYF.

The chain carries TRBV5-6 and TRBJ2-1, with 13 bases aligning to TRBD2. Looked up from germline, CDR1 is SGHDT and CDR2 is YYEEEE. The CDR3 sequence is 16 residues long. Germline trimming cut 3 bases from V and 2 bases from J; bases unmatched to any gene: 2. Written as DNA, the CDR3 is TGTGCCAGCAGCTCAGGACTAGCGGGAGCCTACAATGAGCAGTTCTTC. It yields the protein CASSSGLAGAYNEQFF. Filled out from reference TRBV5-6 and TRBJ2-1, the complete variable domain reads DAGVTQSPTHLIKTRGQQVTLRCSPKSGHDTVSWYQQALGQGPQFIFQYYEEEERQRGNFPDRFSGHQFPNYSSELNVNALLLGDSALYLCASSSGLAGAYNEQFFGPGTRLTVL.

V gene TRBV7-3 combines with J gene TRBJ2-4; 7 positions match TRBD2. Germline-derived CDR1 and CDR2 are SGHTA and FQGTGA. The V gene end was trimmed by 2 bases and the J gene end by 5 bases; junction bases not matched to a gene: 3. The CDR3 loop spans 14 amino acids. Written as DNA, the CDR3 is TGTGCCAGCAGCTTAGGGCTAGCGGAAAACATTCAGTACTTC. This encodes CASSLGLAENIQYF.

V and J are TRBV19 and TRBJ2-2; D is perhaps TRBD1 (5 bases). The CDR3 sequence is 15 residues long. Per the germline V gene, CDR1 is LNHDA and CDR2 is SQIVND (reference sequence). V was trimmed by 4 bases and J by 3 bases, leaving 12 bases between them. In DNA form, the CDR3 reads TGTGCCAGTAGTAAGGTCGCAGGGTACACCGGGGAGCTGTTTTTT. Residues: CASSKVAGYTGELFF.

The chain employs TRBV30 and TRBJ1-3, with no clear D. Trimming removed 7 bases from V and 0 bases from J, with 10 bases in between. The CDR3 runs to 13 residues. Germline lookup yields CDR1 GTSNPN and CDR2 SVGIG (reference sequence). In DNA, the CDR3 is TGTGCCTCCACCAGGAGCTCTGGAAACACCATATATTTT. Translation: CASTRSSGNTIYF.

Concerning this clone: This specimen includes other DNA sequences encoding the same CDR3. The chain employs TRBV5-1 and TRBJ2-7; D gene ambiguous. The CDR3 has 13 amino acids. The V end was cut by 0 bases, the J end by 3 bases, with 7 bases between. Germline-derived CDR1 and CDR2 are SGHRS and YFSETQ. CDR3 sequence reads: CASSLDRSYEQYF. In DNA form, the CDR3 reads TGCGCCAGCAGCTTGGACAGAAGCTACGAGCAGTACTTC.

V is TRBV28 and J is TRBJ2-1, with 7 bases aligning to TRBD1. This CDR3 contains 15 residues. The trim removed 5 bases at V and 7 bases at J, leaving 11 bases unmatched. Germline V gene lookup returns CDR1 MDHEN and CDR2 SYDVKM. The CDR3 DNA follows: TGTGCCAGCAGTCAGATGGACAGGAGTTGGAATGAGCAGTTCTTC. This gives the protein CASSQMDRSWNEQFF.

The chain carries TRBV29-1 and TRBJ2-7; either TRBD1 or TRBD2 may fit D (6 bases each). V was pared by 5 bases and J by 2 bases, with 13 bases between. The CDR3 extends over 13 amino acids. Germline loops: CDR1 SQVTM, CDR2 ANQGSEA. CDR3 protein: CSVQGTLTYEQYF. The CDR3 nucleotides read TGCAGCGTTCAGGGGACTCTCACCTACGAGCAGTACTTC.